Listed below are T cell receptor beta chains from one sample, sequenced in a study of shared clonotypes between healthy human individuals. Profiling relied on immunoSEQ multiplex PCR, and the TCRdb table lists in-frame clones only, not all of them. This table has approximately 500,000 clones, roughly 95% appearing once. The specimen sequenced was naive CD4+ T cells sorted from blood. These receptors were taken from a woman in her 30s in good health. The CDR3 runs from the conserved cysteine through the conserved F or W. Clone size is given for some rows only: seen once, a few or many times, or a class if the clone is expanded.

TRBV5-8,.,CGMDRGQPGNTIYF
TRBV28,.,CASSLSLSYEQYF
TRBV6-1,.,CASSDNLQETQYF
TRBV18,.,CASSPLESDLNYGYTF
TRBV6-5,.,CASRDAQGAFTEAFF
TRBV2,few,CASSHTGHLNQPQHF
TRBV28,.,CASRSGPSYGYTF
TRBV27,.,CASSLYQGTDYEQYF
TRBV5-6,once,CASSFREQYF
TRBV7-9,.,CASSLSITGAYSNQPQHF
TRBV2,.,CASSVETYEWQYF
TRBV5-4,.,CASSLAGDVTDTQYF
TRBV18,.,CASSRLGQGRETQYF
TRBV5-1,.,CASSVTGGTDQETQYF
TRBV2,.,CASRGAKGTGELFF
TRBV18,.,CASSPQGSNQPQHF
TRBV2,once,CASSVQGLNTEAFF
TRBV6-1,.,CASSEVGTGSEQYF
TRBV7-9,.,CASRTDRGGNEKLFF
TRBV2,.,CASSETGRGSYEQYF
TRBV4-1,.,CASSQDVTSSGSKDTQYF